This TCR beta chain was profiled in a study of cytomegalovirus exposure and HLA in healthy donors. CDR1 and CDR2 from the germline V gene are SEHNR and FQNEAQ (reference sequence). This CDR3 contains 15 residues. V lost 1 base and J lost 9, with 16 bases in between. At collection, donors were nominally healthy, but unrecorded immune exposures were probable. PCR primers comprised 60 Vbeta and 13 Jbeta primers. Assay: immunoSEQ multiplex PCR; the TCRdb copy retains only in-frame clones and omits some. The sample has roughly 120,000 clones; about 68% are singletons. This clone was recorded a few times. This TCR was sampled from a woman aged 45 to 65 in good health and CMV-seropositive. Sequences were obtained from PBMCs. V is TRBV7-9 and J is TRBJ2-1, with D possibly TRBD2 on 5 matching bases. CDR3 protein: CASSLDYVGEGEQFF. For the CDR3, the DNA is TGTGCCAGCAGCTTAGATTACGTTGGCGAGGGTGAGCAGTTCTTC.